In its sample, the clone carrying this T cell receptor (beta chain) was seen a few times. These data originate in a study of blood T cell repertoires in COVID-19. The CDR3 is made up of 15 amino acids. V shed 1 base, J shed 8 bases, and the junction held 5 bases outside the gene matches. The germline V gene has CDR1 SGHAT and CDR2 FQNNGV. The participants were between about 18 and 100 years old and came from 24 US areas. Source study methods: Cell counts per sample came from amplifying reference gene primers. Repertoires were generated with immunoSEQ multiplex PCR, while TCRdb's copy carries only in-frame clones and drops some. From that table come the V and J calls and clone size; the DNA was used to work out D and trimming. The sample lists 150,000 to 200,000 clones, about four fifths occurring once.

The gene calls are TRBV11-2 and TRBJ1-5, with 10 positions matching TRBD1. The sequencing input was PBMCs or T cells enriched from blood (not recorded which). This receptor was identified in a woman between 25 and 40 years old who had been exposed to COVID-19. The chain's CDR3 is CASSLGGQGREPQHF. The CDR3 nucleotides are TGTGCCAGCAGCTTAGGGGGACAGGGGAGGGAGCCCCAGCATTTT.